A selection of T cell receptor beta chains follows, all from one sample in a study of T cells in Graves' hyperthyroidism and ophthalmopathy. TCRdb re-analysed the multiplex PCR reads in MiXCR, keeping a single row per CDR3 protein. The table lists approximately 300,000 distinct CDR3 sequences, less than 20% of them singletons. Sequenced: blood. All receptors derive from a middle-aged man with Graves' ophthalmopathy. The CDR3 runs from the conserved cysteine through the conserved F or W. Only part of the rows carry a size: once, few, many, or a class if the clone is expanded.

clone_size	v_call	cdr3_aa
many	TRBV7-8	CASSSNSGGTQYF
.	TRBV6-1	CASSELGDEQFF
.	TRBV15	CATGGGLAQYF
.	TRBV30	CAWRETSGSIYEQYF
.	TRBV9	CASSVGGQGPYEQYF
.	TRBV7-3	CASSLTGLLNTGELFF
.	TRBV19	CASSTSGTGSRNEQFF
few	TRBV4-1	CASSLTPLAGADVKYF
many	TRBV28	CASSPFSPYEQYF
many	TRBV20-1	CSARGDVNEKLFF
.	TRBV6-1	CASSVMGGDYEQYF
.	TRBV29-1	CSVEGSSGEAGEQYF
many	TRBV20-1	CSAGEPQEGQFF
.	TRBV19	CASSQSVRDTIYF
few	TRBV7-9	CASSLESGGGYTF
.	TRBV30	CAWQGYEAGELFF
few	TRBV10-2	CASTSGTSGTEQYF
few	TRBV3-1	CASSQVALGGAGNIQYF
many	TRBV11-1	CASSLEGTVNTEAFF
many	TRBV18	CASSPLPTQSTDTQYF
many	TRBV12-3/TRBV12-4	CASSLSSGRTVEQFF
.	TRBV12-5	CASGLTGYGETQYF
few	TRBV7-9	CASSPPTGSLITEAFF
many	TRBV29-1	CSVAAVNTEAFF
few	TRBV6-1	CASRVTGASTDTQYF
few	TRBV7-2	CASSVSQGPQHF
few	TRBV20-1	CSAPRGYPNEQFF
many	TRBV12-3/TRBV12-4	CASSLGQRTSGSYEQYF
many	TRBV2	CASRNWGQGGIETQYF
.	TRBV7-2	CASSLVLGVNYEQYF
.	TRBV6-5	CASSYGAGVLGYEQFF
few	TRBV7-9	CASSLAAGSGQPQHF
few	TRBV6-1	CASSDPTGVETQYF
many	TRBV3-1	CASSSLQGGEGEETQYF
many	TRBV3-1	CASSLGSSYNSPLHF
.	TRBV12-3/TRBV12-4	CASKGGAGAVSYEQYF
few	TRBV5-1	CASSPGRAENTGELFF
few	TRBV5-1	CASSLGTGGQYEQYF
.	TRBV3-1	CASSPGGVGELFF
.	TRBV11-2	CASSFPRGSGANVLTF
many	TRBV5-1	CASRDRNYNEQFF
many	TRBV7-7	CASSLGQTAETQYF
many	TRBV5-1	CASSLVGGDTQYF
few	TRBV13	CASSLREGGAETQYF
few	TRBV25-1	CASSQGSGRPPRVGEQYF
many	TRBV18	CASSSNPWTSDTDTQYF
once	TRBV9	CASSVGGRMNTGELFF
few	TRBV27	CASSLLGDPSGNTIYF
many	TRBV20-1	CSAVDRGMETQYF
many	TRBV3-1	CASSQIKGYGNTIYF
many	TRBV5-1	CASSTGQGERTDTQYF
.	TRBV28	CASSRTSGRVENEQFF
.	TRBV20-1	CSARDPSGRAQWEQFF
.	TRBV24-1	CATSDGLQGMKDEQFF